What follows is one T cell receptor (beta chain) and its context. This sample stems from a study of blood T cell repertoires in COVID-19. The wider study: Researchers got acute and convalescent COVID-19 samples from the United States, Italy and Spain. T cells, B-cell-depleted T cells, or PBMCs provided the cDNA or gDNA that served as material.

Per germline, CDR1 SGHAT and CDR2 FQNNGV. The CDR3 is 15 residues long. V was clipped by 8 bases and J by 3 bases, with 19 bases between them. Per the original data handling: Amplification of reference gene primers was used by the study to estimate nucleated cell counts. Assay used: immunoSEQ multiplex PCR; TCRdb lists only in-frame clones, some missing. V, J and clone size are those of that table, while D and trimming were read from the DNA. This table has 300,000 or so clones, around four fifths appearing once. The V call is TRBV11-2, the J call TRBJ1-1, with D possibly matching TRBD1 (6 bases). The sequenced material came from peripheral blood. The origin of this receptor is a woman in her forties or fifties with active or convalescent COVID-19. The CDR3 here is CASSLIQGGYTEAFF. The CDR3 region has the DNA TGTGCCAGCTCCCTCATACAGGGTGGGTACACTGAAGCTTTCTTT.